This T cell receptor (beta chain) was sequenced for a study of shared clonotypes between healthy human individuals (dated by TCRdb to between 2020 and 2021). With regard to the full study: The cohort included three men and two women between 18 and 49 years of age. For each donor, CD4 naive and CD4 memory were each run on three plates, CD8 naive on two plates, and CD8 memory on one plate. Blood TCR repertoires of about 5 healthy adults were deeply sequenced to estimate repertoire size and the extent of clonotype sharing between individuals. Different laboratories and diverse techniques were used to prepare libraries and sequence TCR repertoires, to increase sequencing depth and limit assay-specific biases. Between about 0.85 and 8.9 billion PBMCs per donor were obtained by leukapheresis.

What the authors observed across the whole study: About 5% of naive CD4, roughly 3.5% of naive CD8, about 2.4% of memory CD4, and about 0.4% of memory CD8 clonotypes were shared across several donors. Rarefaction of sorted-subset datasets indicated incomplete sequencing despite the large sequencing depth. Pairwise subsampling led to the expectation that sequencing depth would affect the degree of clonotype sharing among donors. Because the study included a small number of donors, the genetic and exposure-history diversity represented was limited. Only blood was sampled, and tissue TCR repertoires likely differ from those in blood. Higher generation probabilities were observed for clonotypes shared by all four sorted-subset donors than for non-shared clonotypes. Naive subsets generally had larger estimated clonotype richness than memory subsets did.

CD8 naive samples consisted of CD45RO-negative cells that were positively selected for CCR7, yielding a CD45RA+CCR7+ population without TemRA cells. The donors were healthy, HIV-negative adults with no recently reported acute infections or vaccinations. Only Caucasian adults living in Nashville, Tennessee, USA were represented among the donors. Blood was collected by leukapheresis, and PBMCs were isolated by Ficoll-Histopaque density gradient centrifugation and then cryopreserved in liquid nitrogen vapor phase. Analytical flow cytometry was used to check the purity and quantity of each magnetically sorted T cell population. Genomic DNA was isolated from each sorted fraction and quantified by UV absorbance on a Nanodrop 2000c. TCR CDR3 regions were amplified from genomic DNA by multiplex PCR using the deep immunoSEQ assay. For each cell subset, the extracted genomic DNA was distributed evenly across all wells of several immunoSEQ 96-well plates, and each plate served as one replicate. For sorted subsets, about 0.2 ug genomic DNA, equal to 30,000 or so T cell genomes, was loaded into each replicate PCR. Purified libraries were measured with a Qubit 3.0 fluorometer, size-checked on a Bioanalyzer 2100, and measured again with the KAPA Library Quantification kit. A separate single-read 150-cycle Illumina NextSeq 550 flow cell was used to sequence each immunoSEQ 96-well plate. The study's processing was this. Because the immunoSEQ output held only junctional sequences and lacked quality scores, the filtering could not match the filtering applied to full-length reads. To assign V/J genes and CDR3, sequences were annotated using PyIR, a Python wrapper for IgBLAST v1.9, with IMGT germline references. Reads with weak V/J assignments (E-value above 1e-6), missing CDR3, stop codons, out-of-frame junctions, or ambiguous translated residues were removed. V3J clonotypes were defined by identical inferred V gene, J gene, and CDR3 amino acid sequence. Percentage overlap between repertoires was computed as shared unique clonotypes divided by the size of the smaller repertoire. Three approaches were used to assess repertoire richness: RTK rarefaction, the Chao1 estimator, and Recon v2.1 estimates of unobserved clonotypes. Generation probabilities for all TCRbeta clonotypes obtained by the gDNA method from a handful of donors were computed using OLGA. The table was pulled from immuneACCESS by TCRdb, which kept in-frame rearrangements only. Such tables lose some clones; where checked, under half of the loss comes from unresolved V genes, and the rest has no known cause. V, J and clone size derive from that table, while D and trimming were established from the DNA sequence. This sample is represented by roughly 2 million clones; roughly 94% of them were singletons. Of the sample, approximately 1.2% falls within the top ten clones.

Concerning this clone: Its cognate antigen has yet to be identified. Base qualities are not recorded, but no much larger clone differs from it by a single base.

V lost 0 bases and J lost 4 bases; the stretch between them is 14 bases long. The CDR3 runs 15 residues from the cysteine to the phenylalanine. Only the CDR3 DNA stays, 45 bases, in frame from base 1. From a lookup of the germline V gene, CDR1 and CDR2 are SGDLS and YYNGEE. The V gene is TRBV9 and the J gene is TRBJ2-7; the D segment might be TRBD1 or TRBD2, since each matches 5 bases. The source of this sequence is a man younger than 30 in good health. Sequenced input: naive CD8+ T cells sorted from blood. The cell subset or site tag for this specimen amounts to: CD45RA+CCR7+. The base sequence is TGTGCCAGCAGCGTAGGGGACCCGACTGATTACGAGCAGTACTTC. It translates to CASSVGDPTDYEQYF.